The present entry profiles one T cell receptor (beta chain) with its context. In building TCR beta libraries, iRepertoire HTBI primers were used together with Arm-PCR of CDR3 regions. Each CDR3 protein is one row after TCRdb ran MiXCR on the multiplex PCR reads. This sample has 350,000 to 500,000 distinct CDR3 sequences, with over 15% found just once. The data belong to a study of regulatory T cells in long-lasting Graves disease. As for the study in general: Antithyroid drug intake by newly diagnosed Graves' patients had lasted under 3 months.

Germline assignment: CDR1 MNHEY and CDR2 SMNVEV (reference sequence). The CDR3 runs 14 residues. V was pared by 5 bases and J by 6 bases, with 9 bases of the junction left unmatched. Time point reported: newly diagnosed GD, antithyroid drugs for less than 3 months. Preparation of the TCR library used RNA extracted from PBMCs. Xi'an, China, was home to the endocrinology department that provided patients. These data also formed part of another study, on T cells in Graves' hyperthyroidism and ophthalmopathy. This second report adds: Newly diagnosed hyperthyroidism, duration under 2 months, in patients aged 18 to 65.

The rearrangement uses TRBV27 and TRBJ1-2; the match to TRBD1 covers 7 bases. The clonotype comes from a woman aged 18-35 years with Graves disease. Source: peripheral blood mononuclear cells (PBMCs), taken at new diagnosis, from a patient treated with antithyroid drugs. CDR3 sequence: CASSKNQGVDGYTF. The CDR3 DNA is TGTGCCAGCAGTAAAAACCAGGGGGTTGATGGCTACACCTTC.